The 18 T cell receptor beta chains below were found in one sample sequenced in a study of neurological immune-mediated disorders. TCRdb reprocessed the 5' RACE reads via MiXCR and lists one record per CDR3 protein. The table lists 55,000 or so distinct CDR3 sequences, about 4% of them singletons. What was sequenced was PBMCs. The origin of the receptors is a man in his fifties with multiple sclerosis.

At least ten counts were recorded for this clonotype. V usage is TRBV25-1 and J usage is TRBJ2-2, with D tentatively TRBD1 (6 bases). The germline gives CDR1 MGHDK, CDR2 SYGVNS. The CDR3 spans 16 residues. V gave up 3 bases and J gave up 3 bases, with 14 bases separating them. DNA of the CDR3: TGTGCCAGCAGTGACTACCAGGGGACGCACACCGGGGAGCTGTTTTTT. It translates to CASSDYQGTHTGELFF.

This chain joins TRBV7-6 and TRBJ2-3; the match to TRBD1 covers 9 bases. Germline-derived CDR1 and CDR2 are SGHVS and FNYEAQ. Losses at the gene ends were 5 bases for V and 1 base for J; bases not matched to a gene: 4. The CDR3 sequence is 15 residues long. CDR3 in amino acids: CASSSRTGGTDTQYF. CDR3 DNA: TGTGCCAGCAGCAGCCGGACAGGGGGCACAGATACGCAGTATTTT.

In the case of this clonotype: A much larger clone lies one base from this, so it may be a read error. The V and J genes are TRBV27 and TRBJ1-1; weak D call: TRBD1 (6 bases). V lost 6 bases, J lost 5 bases, and 25 bases lay in between. CDR3 length: 17 amino acids. Germline loops: CDR1 MNHEY, CDR2 SMNVEV (reference sequence). CDR3 in DNA: TGTGCCAGCAGCCGAACCCTCGGGGGCACCACTGGGACTGAAGCTTTCTTT. Amino acid sequence: CASSRTLGGTTGTEAFF.

This clonotype was detected many times. CDR3 sequence (DNA): TGCGCCAGCAGCGTCTTAAACTTGGGAGATACGCAGTATTTT. It specifies CASSVLNLGDTQYF. V usage is TRBV5-1 and J usage is TRBJ2-3, with D hard to call. CDR3 length equals 14 residues. The ends were cut back, 4 bases at V and 5 bases at J, with 14 bases in the middle. Germline CDR1 SGHRS, CDR2 YFSETQ.

On this clonotype: It may be a read error: a sequence one base away is much more abundant. The chain carries TRBV28 and TRBJ2-3; D unresolved. CDR1 and CDR2 (germline): MDHEN, SYDVKM. Trimming took 3 bases from V and 6 from J, leaving 19 bases between them. The CDR3 contains 16 residues. The CDR3 loop is CASSLLSRKGGDTQYF. CDR3 in DNA: TGTGCCAGCAGTTTGTTATCCCGAAAGGGTGGCGATACGCAGTATTTT.

The table lists this clonotype with many counts. J is TRBJ2-3 and V is TRBV12-3 or TRBV12-4; 11 bases agree with TRBD1. CDR3 length equals 15 residues. Trimming removed 4 bases from V and 4 bases from J; junction bases left unmatched: 4. CDR3 bases: TGTGCCAGCAGTTCGGGACAGGGGGTTTCAGATACGCAGTATTTT. Its translation is CASSSGQGVSDTQYF.

This clonotype came up many times. This chain connects TRBV25-1 to TRBJ2-7; D unresolved. This CDR3 comprises 11 residues. CDR1 and CDR2 (germline): MGHDK, SYGVNS. Trimming shortened V by 3 bases and J by 7 bases, and 7 bases separated the two germline ends. In DNA form, the CDR3 reads TGTGCCAGCAGTGACCTTTTGGAGCAGTACTTC. Its translation: CASSDLLEQYF.

This clonotype was seen at least ten times. V is TRBV5-1 and J is TRBJ2-1; 9 bases map to TRBD1. This CDR3 region has 15 residues. Germline V gene lookup returns CDR1 SGHRS and CDR2 YFSETQ. J lost 7 bases, V lost 4 bases, and 9 bases had no gene match. The chain's CDR3 is CASSRAGTGLNEQFF. The CDR3, as DNA: TGCGCCAGCAGCCGCGCCGGGACAGGGTTGAATGAGCAGTTCTTC.

This clonotype was seen at least ten times. The J gene is TRBJ2-7, the V gene TRBV11-1; 7 bases match TRBD1. V lost 5 bases to trimming and J lost 2 bases; unmatched junction nucleotides: 6. CDR1 SGHAT and CDR2 FQDESV come from the germline V gene (reference sequence). The CDR3 consists of 14 residues. The CDR3 spells CASSQGQQTYEQYF. Here the CDR3 DNA reads TGTGCCAGCAGCCAGGGACAGCAAACCTACGAGCAGTACTTC.

There are many counts of this clonotype. The chain joins TRBV7-9 to TRBJ1-3, with TRBD1 matching 7 bases. The CDR3 spans 15 residues. V was clipped by 1 base and J by 7 bases; unmatched bases: 7. Germline V lookup: CDR1 SEHNR, CDR2 FQNEAQ (reference sequence). The CDR3 nucleotides are TGTGCCAGCAGCTTAGAACAGGGGAGAGGGAACACCATATATTTT. Translating it yields CASSLEQGRGNTIYF.

V is TRBV5-1 and J is TRBJ1-4; 7 positions agree with TRBD1. Germline CDR1 and CDR2: SGHRS and YFSETQ. V shed 4 bases, J shed 5 bases, and the junction held 5 bases outside the gene matches. The CDR3 sequence is 14 residues long. The CDR3 spells CASSLGQKNEKLFF. In nucleotides, the CDR3 is TGCGCCAGCAGCCTGGGACAGAAAAATGAAAAACTGTTTTTT.

The sample holds many counts of this clonotype. The chain uses TRBV20-1 and TRBJ2-3; D gene ambiguous. Deletions cut 6 bases from V and 0 bases from J, with 16 bases between. Germline V CDR1 and CDR2: DFQATT, SNEGSKA (reference sequence). The CDR3 extends over 15 amino acids. The DNA of the CDR3 is TGCAGTGCCCCCATCGCGACGGCCAGCACAGATACGCAGTATTTT. This translates into CSAPIATASTDTQYF.

This clonotype has more than one count but fewer than ten. CDR3 residues: CSAGRTGKAFF. In DNA form, the CDR3 reads TGCAGTGCTGGAAGGACAGGGAAGGCTTTCTTT. The rearrangement links TRBV20-1 to TRBJ1-1; the match to TRBD1 covers 8 bases. The length of the CDR3 is 11 residues. V lost 5 bases and J lost 11; bases outside the gene matches: 7. The germline gives CDR1 DFQATT, CDR2 SNEGSKA (reference sequence).

J is TRBJ2-3 and V is TRBV5-1; 13 bases fit TRBD2. The ends lost 5 bases at V and 2 bases at J; junction bases unmatched: 2. Germline values: CDR1 SGHRS, CDR2 YFSETQ. This CDR3 contains 15 residues. As DNA, the CDR3 is TGCGCCAGCAGTGGGACTAGCGGGGCCACAGATACGCAGTATTTT. Translating gives CASSGTSGATDTQYF.

The J gene is TRBJ1-2, the V gene TRBV2; TRBD1 might be the D (6 bases). The V end was cut by 7 bases, the J end by 4 bases, with 10 bases between. The CDR3 runs 12 residues. The V gene's germline CDR1 is SNHLY and CDR2 FYNNEI. The CDR3 DNA is TGTGCCAGCAAAGGACAGTCCTATGGCTACACCTTC. Its translation is CASKGQSYGYTF.

As concerns this clonotype: An end of the junction does not agree with germline; a read error may underlie this. This chain joins TRBV7-9 and TRBJ1-6; D possibly corresponds to TRBD1 (6 bases). CDR1 is SEHNR and CDR2 is FQNEAQ in the germline V gene (reference sequence). There are 13 residues in the CDR3. The CDR3 here is CASSLTGLSPLNF. The CDR3 nucleotides read TGTGCCAGCAGCTTAACAGGGCTCTCACCCCTCAACTTT.

Only a few counts were recorded for this clonotype. This rearrangement joins TRBV10-3 to TRBJ2-1; D remains unclear. The ends were cut back, 5 bases at V and 9 bases at J, with 11 bases in the middle. The CDR3 covers 12 residues. Germline loops: CDR1 ENHRY, CDR2 SYGVKD. CDR3 amino acids: CAISLGSGEQFF. The CDR3 DNA reads as TGTGCCATCAGTCTGGGGTCGGGTGAGCAGTTCTTC.

This clonotype was counted many times. The V gene is TRBV29-1, the J gene TRBJ2-3; possibly TRBD1 for D (6 bases). The germline V gene has CDR1 SQVTM and CDR2 ANQGSEA. CDR3 length equals 14 residues. The germline V and J ends were trimmed by 6 bases and 2 bases, with 15 bases remaining between them. The CDR3 DNA sequence: TGCAGCGTCACAGGGCCTCCCCTCACAGATACGCAGTATTTT. This codes for CSVTGPPLTDTQYF.